This TCR beta chain is drawn from a study of neurological immune-mediated disorders. Study-wide findings and caveats: In HTLV-1-associated myelopathy, TCR clonal expansion was greatest, whereas multiple sclerosis had the least, falling below healthy controls.

Time point: longitudinal time-point 1 (baseline). 2 million PBMCs stored at -80 C were the source of the unsorted libraries. This clonotype came up many times. Its antigen is not identified. cDNA synthesis was performed by 5'RACE with 10-nucleotide random UMIs. TCRdb re-derived calls from the 5' RACE reads in MiXCR, one entry per CDR3 protein. Of over 55,000 distinct CDR3 sequences listed, 10% are singletons. Source material: PBMCs. This receptor was identified in a man aged 25-40 years in good health.

The CDR3 protein is CASSPIRDKLFF. The CDR3, as DNA: TGTGCCAGCAGCCCGATACGCGATAAACTGTTTTTT. The chain couples TRBV6-6 to TRBJ1-4; D call uncertain. Germline-derived CDR1 and CDR2 are MNHNY and SVGAGI (reference sequence). Trimming took off 6 bases at V and 11 bases at J, with 13 bases between the two ends. This CDR3 comprises 12 residues.